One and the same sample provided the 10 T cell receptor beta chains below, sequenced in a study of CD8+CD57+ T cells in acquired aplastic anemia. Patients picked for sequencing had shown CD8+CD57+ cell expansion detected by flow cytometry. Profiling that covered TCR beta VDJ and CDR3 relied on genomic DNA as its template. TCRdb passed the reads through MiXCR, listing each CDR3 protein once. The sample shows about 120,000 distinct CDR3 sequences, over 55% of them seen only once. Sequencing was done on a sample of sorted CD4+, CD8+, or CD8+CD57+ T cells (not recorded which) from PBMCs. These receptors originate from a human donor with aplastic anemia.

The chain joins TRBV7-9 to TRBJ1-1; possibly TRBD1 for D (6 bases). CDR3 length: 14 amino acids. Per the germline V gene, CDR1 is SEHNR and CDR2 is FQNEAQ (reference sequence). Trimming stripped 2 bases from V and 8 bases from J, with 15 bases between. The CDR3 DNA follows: TGTGCCAGCAGCTTAATGGGGGCCGGAAGAGAAGCTTTCTTT. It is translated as CASSLMGAGREAFF.

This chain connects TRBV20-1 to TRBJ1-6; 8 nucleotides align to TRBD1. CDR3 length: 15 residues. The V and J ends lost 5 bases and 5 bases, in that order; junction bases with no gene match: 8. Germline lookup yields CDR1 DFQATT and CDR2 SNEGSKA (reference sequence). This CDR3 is CSARSGGSHNSPLHF. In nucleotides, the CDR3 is TGCAGTGCTCGATCAGGGGGCTCACATAATTCACCCCTCCACTTT.

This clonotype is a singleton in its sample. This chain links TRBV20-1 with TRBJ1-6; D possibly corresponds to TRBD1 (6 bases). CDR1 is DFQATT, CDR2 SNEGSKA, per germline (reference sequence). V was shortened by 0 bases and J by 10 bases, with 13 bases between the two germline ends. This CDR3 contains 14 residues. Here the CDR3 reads CSARDGGPGSPLHF. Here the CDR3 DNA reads TGCAGTGCTAGAGATGGGGGGCCTGGCTCACCCCTCCACTTT.

CDR3 nucleotides: TGTGCCAGCAGTTACTCGAGGGGGGTACGAGGCTACACCTTC. It encodes CASSYSRGVRGYTF. V usage is TRBV6-5 and J usage is TRBJ1-2; D might be TRBD1 (6 bases). CDR3 length: 14 amino acids. Germline assignment: CDR1 MNHEY and CDR2 SVGAGI. The V and J ends lost 0 bases and 8 bases respectively, with 13 bases between them.

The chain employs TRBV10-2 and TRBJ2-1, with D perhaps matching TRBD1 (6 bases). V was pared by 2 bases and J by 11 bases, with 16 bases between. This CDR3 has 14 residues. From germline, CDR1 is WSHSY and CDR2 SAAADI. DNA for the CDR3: TGCGCCAGCAGTGAGGGTGGGGGCCCTTACCAGCAGTTCTTC. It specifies CASSEGGGPYQQFF.

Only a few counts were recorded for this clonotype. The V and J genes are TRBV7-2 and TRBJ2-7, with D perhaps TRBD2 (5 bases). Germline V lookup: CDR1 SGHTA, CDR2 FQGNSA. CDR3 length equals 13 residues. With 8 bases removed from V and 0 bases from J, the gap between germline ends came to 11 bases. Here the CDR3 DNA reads TGTGCCAGCGGCGGACTGGGCTCCTACGAGCAGTACTTC. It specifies CASGGLGSYEQYF.

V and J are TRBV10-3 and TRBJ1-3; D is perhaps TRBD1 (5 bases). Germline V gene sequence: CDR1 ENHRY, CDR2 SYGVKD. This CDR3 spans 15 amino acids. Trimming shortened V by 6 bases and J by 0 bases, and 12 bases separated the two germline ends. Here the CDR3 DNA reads TGTGCCATCAGAGGGGTCAGTGGCTCTGGAAACACCATATATTTT. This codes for CAIRGVSGSGNTIYF.

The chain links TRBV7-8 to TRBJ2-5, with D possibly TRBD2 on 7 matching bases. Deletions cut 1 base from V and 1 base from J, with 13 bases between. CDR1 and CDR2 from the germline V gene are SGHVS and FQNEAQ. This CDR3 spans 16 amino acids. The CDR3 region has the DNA TGTGCCAGCAGCTTAGTAGGGGGAGGGCCCCAAGAGACCCAGTACTTC. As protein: CASSLVGGGPQETQYF. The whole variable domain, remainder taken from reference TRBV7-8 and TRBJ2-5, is GAGVSQSPRYKVAKRGQDVALRCDPISGHVSLFWYQQALGQGPEFLTYFQNEAQLDKSGLPSDRFFAERPEGSVSTLKIQRTQQEDSAVYLCASSLVGGGPQETQYFGPGTRLLVL.

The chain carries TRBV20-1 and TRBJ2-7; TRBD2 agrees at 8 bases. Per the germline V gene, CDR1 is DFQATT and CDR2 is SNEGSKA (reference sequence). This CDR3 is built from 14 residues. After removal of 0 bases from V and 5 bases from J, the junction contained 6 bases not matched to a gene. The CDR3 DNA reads TGCAGTGCTAGAGATCCGCTAGCGGGTGACGAGCAGTACTTC. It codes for CSARDPLAGDEQYF.

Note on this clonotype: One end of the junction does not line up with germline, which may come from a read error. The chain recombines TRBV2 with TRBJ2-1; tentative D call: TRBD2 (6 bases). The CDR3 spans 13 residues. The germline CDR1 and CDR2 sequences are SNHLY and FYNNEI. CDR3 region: CASSEALEGLPLF. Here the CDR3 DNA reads TGTGCCAGCAGTGAAGCGCTAGAGGGACTCCCCCTCTTC.